This TCR beta chain stems from a study of cytomegalovirus exposure and HLA in healthy donors. CDR1 and CDR2 from the germline V gene are SGHRS and YFSETQ. The CDR3 sequence is 12 residues long. V lost 2 bases and J 7 bases, leaving 6 bases between the germline ends. PCR employed 60 Vbeta and 13 Jbeta primers. Only in-frame clones appear in the TCRdb table, and some are missing; sequencing was by immunoSEQ multiplex PCR. The table lists around 100,000 clones, about 81% of them singletons. Sequencing was performed on PBMCs. The chain is built from TRBV5-1 and TRBJ1-4; no clear D gene. The clonotype was recovered from a man aged 45-65 years in good health and CMV-seronegative. The chain's CDR3 is CASSFRGEKLFF. DNA of the CDR3: TGCGCCAGCAGCTTTAGAGGTGAAAAACTGTTTTTT.